This entry describes one TCR beta chain. Germline CDR1 and CDR2: SQVTM and ANQGSEA. V lost 3 bases to trimming and J lost 2 bases; unmatched junction nucleotides: 8. The CDR3 is 16 amino acids. This entry is derived from a study of response to subunit inactivated influenza vaccine. TCRdb re-called the RT-PCR reads through MiXCR, storing one row per CDR3 protein. The sample has about 620,000 distinct CDR3 sequences; approximately 12% are singletons. V usage is TRBV29-1 and J usage is TRBJ2-1; 9 bases line up with TRBD2. The sequence was collected from a man aged 45 to 65 who received an inactivated influenza vaccine. The sequencing used PBMCs from blood, collected on the day of vaccination. The CDR3 DNA reads as TGCAGCGTTGACCGGTCCCTAGCGGGACCCTACAATGAGCAGTTCTTC. It codes for CSVDRSLAGPYNEQFF.